This is a list of T cell receptor beta chains from one sample in a study of blood T cell repertoires in COVID-19. Only in-frame clones appear in the TCRdb table, and some are missing; sequencing was by immunoSEQ multiplex PCR. The table records around 64,000 clones, less than 90% of them present only once. The specimen was peripheral blood. These receptors were obtained from a man aged 80 or over in a cohort sampled during active COVID-19. The CDR3 runs from the conserved cysteine through the conserved F or W. The D gene is left open where the match is weak. Where a row states a size, it is once, few, many or the class of an expanded clone; other rows omit it.

J | D | size | V | DNA | CDR3
TRBJ1-5 | TRBD1 | - | TRBV15 | TGTGCCACCAGCCGGGACAGGGGAAGGCAGCCCCAGCATTTT | CATSRDRGRQPQHF
TRBJ1-1 | - | - | TRBV3-1/TRBV3-2 | TGTGCCAGCAGCCAAGATCGCGTCCGCACCACCGCTGAAGCTTTCTTT | CASSQDRVRTTAEAFF
TRBJ1-6 | TRBD1 | - | TRBV7-3 | TGTGCCAGCAGCACGGACAGGAATTCACCCCTCCACTTT | CASSTDRNSPLHF
TRBJ2-7 | TRBD1 | - | TRBV12-3/TRBV12-4 | TGTGCCAGCAGAACAGGGGGCGCGAGGGAGCAGTACTTC | CASRTGGAREQYF
TRBJ2-5 | TRBD2 | - | TRBV9 | TGTGCCAGCAGCGTTGGGACTAGCGGGGGGAGGGAGACCCAGTACTTC | CASSVGTSGGRETQYF
TRBJ2-5 | - | once | TRBV10-3 | TGTGCCATCAGGGGAGGACGTTCAGAGACCCAGTACTTC | CAIRGGRSETQYF
TRBJ2-3 | TRBD1 | - | TRBV19 | TGTGCCAGTAGTTTGGGACAGGGCACAGATACGCAGTATTTT | CASSLGQGTDTQYF
TRBJ2-1 | TRBD2 | - | TRBV7-2 | TGTGCCAGCAGCTTACAACTAGCGGGTAACAATGAGCAGTTCTTC | CASSLQLAGNNEQFF
TRBJ1-5 | TRBD1 | - | TRBV19 | TGTGCCAGTAACCCCGGGACAGGGTATCAGCCCCAGCATTTT | CASNPGTGYQPQHF
TRBJ1-2 | TRBD1 | - | TRBV6-6 | TGTGCCAGCAGAGTGGACAGGGTCGGCGATGGCTACACCTTC | CASRVDRVGDGYTF
TRBJ2-3 | TRBD2 | - | TRBV5-1 | TGCGCCAGCAGCTTGGCGGCTAGCGGGAGGGGTACAGATACGCAGTATTTT | CASSLAASGRGTDTQYF
TRBJ1-3 | TRBD1 | - | TRBV5-4 | TGTGCCAGCAGCTTACAGACAGGGGGCACTGCAATCTCTGGAAACACCATATATTTT | CASSLQTGGTAISGNTIYF
TRBJ1-3 | - | - | TRBV5-1 | TGCGCCAGCAGCTTGGTTACAGGACCAGGGGAAGCCATATATTTT | CASSLVTGPGEAIYF
TRBJ2-5 | - | - | TRBV5-1 | TGCGCCACCCGAACCGGGGGACCGCAAGAGACCCAGTACTTC | CATRTGGPQETQYF
TRBJ1-6 | - | - | TRBV7-9 | TGTGCCAGCAGCTCTTCTAATAACGGAGATAATTCACCCCTCCACTTT | CASSSSNNGDNSPLHF
TRBJ1-4 | - | - | TRBV5-5 | TGTGCCAGCAGCGGTTGGAGGACGACTAATGAAAAACTGTTTTTT | CASSGWRTTNEKLFF
TRBJ2-2 | TRBD2 | - | TRBV6-5 | TGTGCCAGCACCCAGGGAGGGGTTTGGACCGGGGAGCTGTTTTTT | CASTQGGVWTGELFF
TRBJ1-3 | TRBD1 | - | TRBV7-7 | TGTGCCAGCAGGTTGGACAGGGGCGGTGGAAACACCATATATTTT | CASRLDRGGGNTIYF
TRBJ1-1 | - | - | TRBV14 | TGTGCCAGCAGCCAAGATGCGAGGGCTTTCTTT | CASSQDARAFF
TRBJ2-3 | - | - | TRBV5-1 | TGCGCCAGCAGCTTGGGACAGAGCACAGATACGCAGTATTTT | CASSLGQSTDTQYF
TRBJ1-1 | - | - | TRBV4-2 | TGTGCCAGCAGCCATCCCAGGGGTGGAACTGAAGCTTTCTTT | CASSHPRGGTEAFF
TRBJ1-6 | TRBD1 | few | TRBV5-1 | TGCGCCAGCAGCGGGGACAGGGGGGCTTCACCCCTCCACTTT | CASSGDRGASPLHF
TRBJ2-2 | - | - | TRBV7-2 | TGTGCCAGCAGCGAAAGCAGGGAAAGAGTATCCTCCGGGGAGCTGTTTTTT | CASSESRERVSSGELFF
TRBJ2-6 | TRBD1 | - | TRBV6-4 | TGTGCCAGCAGTGACGAATTGACAGGGACATCCTCTGGGGCCAACGTCCTGACTTTC | CASSDELTGTSSGANVLTF
TRBJ1-1 | - | - | TRBV30 | TGTGCCTGGCGAAGATCTGTTTGGGCGAACACTGAAGCTTTCTTT | CAWRRSVWANTEAFF
TRBJ1-3 | TRBD1 | - | TRBV3-1/TRBV3-2 | TGTGCCAGCAGCCCTGGGACAGGGTACGGAAACACCATATATTTT | CASSPGTGYGNTIYF
TRBJ1-1 | TRBD1 | - | TRBV4-2 | TGTGCCAGCAGCCAAAGACAGGGGGCCTCGAACACTGAAGCTTTCTTT | CASSQRQGASNTEAFF
TRBJ2-1 | TRBD2 | - | TRBV6-2/TRBV6-3 | TGTGCCAGCAGCCGAACGGCGGGGGGCCTAGTAAATGAGCAGTTCTTC | CASSRTAGGLVNEQFF
TRBJ2-1 | - | - | TRBV4-1 | TGCGCCAGCAGCCAACAACCGATACAGTATACCAATAACAATGAGCAGTTCTTC | CASSQQPIQYTNNNEQFF
TRBJ2-5 | - | - | TRBV10-2 | TGCGCCAGCAAGGGGTTCGAGACCCAGTACTTC | CASKGFETQYF
TRBJ2-2 | TRBD1 | - | TRBV24-1 | TGTGCCACCAGTGATTCCGGGACAGGGCTCACCGGGGAGCTGTTTTTT | CATSDSGTGLTGELFF
TRBJ1-1 | - | - | TRBV5-6 | TGTGCCAGCATCCAACAGGGATCCCCGAACACTGAAGCTTTCTTT | CASIQQGSPNTEAFF
TRBJ1-1 | TRBD1 | - | TRBV6-5 | TGTGCCAGCCAAACAGGGGGAACTGAAGCTTTCTTT | CASQTGGTEAFF
TRBJ2-3 | - | - | TRBV27 | TGTGCCAGCAGTTTGGGACACCCCACAGATACGCAGTATTTT | CASSLGHPTDTQYF
TRBJ1-5 | TRBD1 | few | TRBV19 | TGTGCCAGCGCCGGGACAGGGGGTAAGCAGCCCCAGCATTTT | CASAGTGGKQPQHF
TRBJ1-2 | TRBD1 | - | TRBV7-2 | TGTGCCAGCAGCTTAGGGACAGGTGGTTACTATGGCTACACCTTC | CASSLGTGGYYGYTF
TRBJ1-5 | - | - | TRBV19 | TGTGCCAGTAGTATAGCGGTGGGGGCTTATAGCAATCAGCCCCAGCATTTT | CASSIAVGAYSNQPQHF
TRBJ2-2 | - | - | TRBV3-1/TRBV3-2 | TGTGCCAGCAGCCCTACTAGTTACACCGGGGAGCTGTTTTTT | CASSPTSYTGELFF
TRBJ2-7 | TRBD2 | - | TRBV27 | TGTGCCAGCAGTCACGGACTAGCTTACGAGCAGTACTTC | CASSHGLAYEQYF
TRBJ1-1 | - | - | TRBV5-4 | TGTGCCAGCAGCACAAAGACAGGCGTGAACACTGAAGCTTTCTTT | CASSTKTGVNTEAFF